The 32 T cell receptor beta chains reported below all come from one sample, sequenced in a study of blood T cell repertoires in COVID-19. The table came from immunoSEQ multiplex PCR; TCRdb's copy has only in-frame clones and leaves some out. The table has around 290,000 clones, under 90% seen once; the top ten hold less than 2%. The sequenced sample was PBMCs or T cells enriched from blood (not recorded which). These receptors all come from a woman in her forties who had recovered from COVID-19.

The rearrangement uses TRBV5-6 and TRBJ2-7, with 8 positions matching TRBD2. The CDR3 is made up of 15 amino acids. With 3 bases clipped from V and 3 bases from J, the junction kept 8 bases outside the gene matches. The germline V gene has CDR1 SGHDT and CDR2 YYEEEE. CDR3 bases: TGTGCCAGCAGCTGGGCGGGGGGTAATAACTACGAGCAGTACTTC. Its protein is CASSWAGGNNYEQYF.

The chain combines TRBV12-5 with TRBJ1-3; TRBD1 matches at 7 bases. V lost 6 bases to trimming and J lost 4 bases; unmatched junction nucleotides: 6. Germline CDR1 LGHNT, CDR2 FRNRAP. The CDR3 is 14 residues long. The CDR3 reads CASGEGTDGNTIYF. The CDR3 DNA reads TGTGCTAGTGGAGAAGGGACAGACGGAAACACCATATATTTT.

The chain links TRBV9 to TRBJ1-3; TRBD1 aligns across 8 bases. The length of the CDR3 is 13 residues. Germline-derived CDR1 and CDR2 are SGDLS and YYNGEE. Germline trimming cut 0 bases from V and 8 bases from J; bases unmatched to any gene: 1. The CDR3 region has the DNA TGTGCCAGCAGCGTAGGACAGGGGTACACCATATATTTT. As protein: CASSVGQGYTIYF.

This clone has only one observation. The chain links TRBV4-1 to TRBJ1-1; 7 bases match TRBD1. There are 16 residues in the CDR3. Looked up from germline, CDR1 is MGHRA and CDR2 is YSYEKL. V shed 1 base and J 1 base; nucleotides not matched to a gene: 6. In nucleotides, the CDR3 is TGCGCCAGCAGCCAAGCTACCGGGACAGCGAACACTGAAGCTTTCTTT. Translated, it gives CASSQATGTANTEAFF.

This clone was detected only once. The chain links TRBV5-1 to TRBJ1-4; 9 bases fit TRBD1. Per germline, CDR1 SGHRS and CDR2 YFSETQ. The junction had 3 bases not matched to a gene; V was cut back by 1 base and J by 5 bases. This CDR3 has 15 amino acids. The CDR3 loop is CASSLMTGGNEKLFF. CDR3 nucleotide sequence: TGCGCCAGCAGCTTGATGACAGGGGGGAATGAAAAACTGTTTTTT.

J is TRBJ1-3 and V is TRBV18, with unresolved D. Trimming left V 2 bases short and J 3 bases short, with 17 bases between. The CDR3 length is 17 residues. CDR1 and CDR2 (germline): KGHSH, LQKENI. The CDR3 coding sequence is TGTGCCAGCTCACCATCGGGATCGGGGAGAGGTGGAAACACCATATATTTT. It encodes CASSPSGSGRGGNTIYF.

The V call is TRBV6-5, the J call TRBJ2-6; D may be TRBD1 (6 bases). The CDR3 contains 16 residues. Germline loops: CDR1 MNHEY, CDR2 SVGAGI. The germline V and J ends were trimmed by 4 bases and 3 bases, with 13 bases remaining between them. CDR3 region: CASSFNTGSGANVLTF. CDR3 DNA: TGTGCCAGCAGTTTTAATACAGGGAGTGGGGCCAACGTCCTGACTTTC.

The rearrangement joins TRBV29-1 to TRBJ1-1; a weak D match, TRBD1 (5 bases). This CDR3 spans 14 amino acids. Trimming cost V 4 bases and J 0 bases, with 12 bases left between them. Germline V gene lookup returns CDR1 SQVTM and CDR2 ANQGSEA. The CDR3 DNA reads TGCAGCGTTGTCCCGGACACAATGAACACTGAAGCTTTCTTT. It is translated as CSVVPDTMNTEAFF.

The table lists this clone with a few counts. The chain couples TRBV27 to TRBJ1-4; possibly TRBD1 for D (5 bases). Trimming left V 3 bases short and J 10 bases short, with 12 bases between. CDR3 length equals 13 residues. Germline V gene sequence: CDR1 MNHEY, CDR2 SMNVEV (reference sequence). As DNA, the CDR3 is TGTGCCAGCAGTTTTCAGCCGGGGGTAAAACTGTTTTTT. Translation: CASSFQPGVKLFF.

The CDR3 sequence is CSASLGLGEQYF. The CDR3 DNA sequence: TGCAGTGCTAGTCTAGGTCTCGGTGAGCAGTACTTC. V usage is TRBV20-1 and J usage is TRBJ2-7; unclear D gene. The V and J ends lost 3 bases and 7 bases respectively, with 13 bases between them. The germline CDR1 and CDR2 sequences are DFQATT and SNEGSKA (reference sequence). This CDR3 is built from 12 residues.

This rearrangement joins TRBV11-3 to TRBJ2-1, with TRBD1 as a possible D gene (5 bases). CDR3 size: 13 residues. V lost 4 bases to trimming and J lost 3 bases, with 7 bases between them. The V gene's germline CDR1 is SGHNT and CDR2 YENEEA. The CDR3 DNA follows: TGTGCCAGCAGCTCTCAGGGCTACAATGAGCAGTTCTTC. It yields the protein CASSSQGYNEQFF.

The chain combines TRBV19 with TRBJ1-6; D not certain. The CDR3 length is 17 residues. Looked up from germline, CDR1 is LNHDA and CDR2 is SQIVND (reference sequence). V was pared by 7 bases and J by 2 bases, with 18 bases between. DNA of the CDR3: TGTGCCAGTAACCCTGGAAGGGAGTTGGCCTATAATTCACCCCTCCACTTT. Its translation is CASNPGRELAYNSPLHF. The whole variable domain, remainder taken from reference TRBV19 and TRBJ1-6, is DGGITQSPKYLFRKEGQNVTLSCEQNLNHDAMYWYRQDPGQGLRLIYYSQIVNDFQKGDIAEGYSVSREKKESFPLTVTSAQKNPTAFYLCASNPGRELAYNSPLHFGNGTRLTVT.

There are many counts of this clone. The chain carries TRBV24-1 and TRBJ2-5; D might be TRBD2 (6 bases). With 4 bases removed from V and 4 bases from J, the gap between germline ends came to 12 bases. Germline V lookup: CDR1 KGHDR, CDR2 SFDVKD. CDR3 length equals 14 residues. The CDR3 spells CATSDARGGETQYF. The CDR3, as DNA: TGTGCCACCAGTGACGCGAGGGGAGGAGAGACCCAGTACTTC.

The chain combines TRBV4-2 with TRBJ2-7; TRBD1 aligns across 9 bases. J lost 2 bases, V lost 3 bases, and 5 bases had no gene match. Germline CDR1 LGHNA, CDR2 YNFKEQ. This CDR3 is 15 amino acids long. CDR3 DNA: TGTGCCAGCAGCCAGCCAGGGACAGGGCCCTACGAGCAGTACTTC. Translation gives CASSQPGTGPYEQYF.

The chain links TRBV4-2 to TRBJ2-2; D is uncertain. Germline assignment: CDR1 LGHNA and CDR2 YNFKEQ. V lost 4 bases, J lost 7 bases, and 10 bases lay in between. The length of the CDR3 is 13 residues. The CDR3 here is CASSPDSSGELFF. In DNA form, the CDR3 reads TGTGCCAGCAGCCCAGATTCTAGCGGGGAGCTGTTTTTT.

The CDR3 DNA follows: TGCGCCAGCAGCGCCGGACTCATCGGGCATGAAAAACTGTTTTTT. Its translation is CASSAGLIGHEKLFF. The chain links TRBV5-1 to TRBJ1-4; no definite D call. CDR1 SGHRS and CDR2 YFSETQ come from the germline V gene. This CDR3 region has 15 residues. Between the trimmed V and J ends, which lost 4 bases and 6 bases, there was a span of 16 bases.

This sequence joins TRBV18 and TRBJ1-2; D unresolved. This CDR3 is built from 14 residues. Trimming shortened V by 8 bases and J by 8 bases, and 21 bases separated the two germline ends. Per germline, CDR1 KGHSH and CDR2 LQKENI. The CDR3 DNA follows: TGTGCCAGCACGACACTTCCGAGTCAAGAGGGCTACACCTTC. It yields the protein CASTTLPSQEGYTF.

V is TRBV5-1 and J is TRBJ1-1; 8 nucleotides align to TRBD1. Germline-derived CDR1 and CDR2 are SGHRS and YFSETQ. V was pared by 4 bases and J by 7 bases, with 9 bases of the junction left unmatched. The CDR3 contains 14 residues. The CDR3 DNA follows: TGCGCCAGCAGCCCCGGGACAGGAGGTGGTGAAGCTTTCTTT. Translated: CASSPGTGGGEAFF.

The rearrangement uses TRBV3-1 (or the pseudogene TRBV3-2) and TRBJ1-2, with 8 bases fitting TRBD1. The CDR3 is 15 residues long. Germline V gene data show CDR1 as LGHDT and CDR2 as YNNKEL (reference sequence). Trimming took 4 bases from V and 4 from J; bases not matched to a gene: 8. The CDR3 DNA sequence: TGTGCCAGCAGCCCCGGACAGGGTTTCTCCTATGGCTACACCTTC. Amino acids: CASSPGQGFSYGYTF.

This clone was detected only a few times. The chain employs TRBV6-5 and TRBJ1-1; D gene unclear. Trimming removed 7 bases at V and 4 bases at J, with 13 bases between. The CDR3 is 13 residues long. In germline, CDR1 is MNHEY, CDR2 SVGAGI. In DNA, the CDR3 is TGTGCCAGCAATCACGGCGAGGGCACTGAAGCTTTCTTT. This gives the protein CASNHGEGTEAFF.

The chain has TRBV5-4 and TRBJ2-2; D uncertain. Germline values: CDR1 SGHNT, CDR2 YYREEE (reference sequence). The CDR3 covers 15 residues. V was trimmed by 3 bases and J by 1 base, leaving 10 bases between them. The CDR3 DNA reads TGTGCCAGCAGCTCCCTTCTAGAGAACACCGGGGAGCTGTTTTTT. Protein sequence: CASSSLLENTGELFF.

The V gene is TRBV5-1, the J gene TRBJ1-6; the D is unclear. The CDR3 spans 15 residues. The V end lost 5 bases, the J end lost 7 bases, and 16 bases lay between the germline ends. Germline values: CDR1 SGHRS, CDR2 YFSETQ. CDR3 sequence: CASSGREGENSPLHF. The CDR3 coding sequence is TGCGCCAGCAGTGGTCGGGAAGGTGAAAATTCACCCCTCCACTTT.

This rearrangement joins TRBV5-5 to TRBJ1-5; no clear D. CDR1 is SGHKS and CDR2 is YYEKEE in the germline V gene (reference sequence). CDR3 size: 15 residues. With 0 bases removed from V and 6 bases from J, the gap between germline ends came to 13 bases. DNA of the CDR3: TGTGCCAGCAGCTTGGGCGGGTTCCAAAGTCAGCCCCAGCATTTT. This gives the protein CASSLGGFQSQPQHF.

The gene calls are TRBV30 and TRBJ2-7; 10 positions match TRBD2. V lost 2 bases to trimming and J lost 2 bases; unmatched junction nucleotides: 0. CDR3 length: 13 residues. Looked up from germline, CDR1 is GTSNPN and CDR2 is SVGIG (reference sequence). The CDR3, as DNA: TGTGCCTGGAGTAGCGGGAGGGCCTACGAGCAGTACTTC. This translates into CAWSSGRAYEQYF.

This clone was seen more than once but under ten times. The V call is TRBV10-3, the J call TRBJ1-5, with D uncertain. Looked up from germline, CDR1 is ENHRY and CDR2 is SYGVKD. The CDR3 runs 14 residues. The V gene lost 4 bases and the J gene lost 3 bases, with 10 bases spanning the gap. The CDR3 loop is CAISGSGANQPQHF. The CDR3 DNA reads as TGTGCCATCAGTGGTTCGGGTGCCAATCAGCCCCAGCATTTT.

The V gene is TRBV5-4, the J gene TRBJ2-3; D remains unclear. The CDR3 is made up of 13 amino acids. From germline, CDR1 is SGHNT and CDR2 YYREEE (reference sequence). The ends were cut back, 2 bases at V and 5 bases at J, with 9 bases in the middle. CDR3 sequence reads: CASSLPPGDTQYF. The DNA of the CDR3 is TGTGCCAGCAGCTTACCCCCCGGAGATACGCAGTATTTT.

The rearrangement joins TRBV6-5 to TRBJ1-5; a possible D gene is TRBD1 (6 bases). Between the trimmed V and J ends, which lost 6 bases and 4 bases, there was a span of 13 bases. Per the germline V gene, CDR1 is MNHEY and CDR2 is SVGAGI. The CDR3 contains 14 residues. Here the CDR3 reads CASSFVTGNQPQHF. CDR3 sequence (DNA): TGTGCCAGCAGCTTTGTTACAGGGAATCAGCCCCAGCATTTT.

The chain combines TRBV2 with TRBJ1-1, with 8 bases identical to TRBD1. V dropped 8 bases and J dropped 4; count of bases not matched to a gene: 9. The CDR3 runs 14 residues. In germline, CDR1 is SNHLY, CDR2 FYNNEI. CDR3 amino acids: CASFPQGAGTEAFF. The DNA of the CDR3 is TGTGCCAGCTTCCCCCAGGGGGCAGGCACTGAAGCTTTCTTT.

CDR3 in DNA: TGTGCCATCAATCGGGGGGCCCAAGAGACCCAGTACTTC. Protein product: CAINRGAQETQYF. The gene calls are TRBV10-3 and TRBJ2-5; the D gene is possibly TRBD2 (7 bases). The germline V gene encodes CDR1 ENHRY and CDR2 SYGVKD. The CDR3 sequence is 13 residues long. V was clipped by 7 bases and J by 1 base, with 10 bases between them.

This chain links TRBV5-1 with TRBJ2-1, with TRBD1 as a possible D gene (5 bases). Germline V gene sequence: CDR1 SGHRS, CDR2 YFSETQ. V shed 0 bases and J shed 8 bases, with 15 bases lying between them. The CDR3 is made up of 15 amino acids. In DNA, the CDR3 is TGCGCCAGCAGCTTGGCCCCCAGGGTTTCCGATGAGCAGTTCTTC. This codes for CASSLAPRVSDEQFF.

The CDR3 is CASSFRVSSEAFF. The CDR3, as DNA: TGTGCCAGCAGTTTCAGGGTGAGTTCTGAAGCTTTCTTT. The chain has TRBV27 and TRBJ1-1, with a weak D call TRBD1 (5 bases). Per the germline V gene, CDR1 is MNHEY and CDR2 is SMNVEV (reference sequence). The germline V and J ends were trimmed by 3 bases and 6 bases, with 11 bases remaining between them. The CDR3 loop spans 13 amino acids.

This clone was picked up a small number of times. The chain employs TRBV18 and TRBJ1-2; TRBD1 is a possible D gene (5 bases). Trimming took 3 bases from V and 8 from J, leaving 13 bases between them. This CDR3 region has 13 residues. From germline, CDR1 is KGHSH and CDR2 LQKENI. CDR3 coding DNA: TGTGCCAGCTCACCTGGTCCTAGGGGAGGCTACACCTTC. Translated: CASSPGPRGGYTF.